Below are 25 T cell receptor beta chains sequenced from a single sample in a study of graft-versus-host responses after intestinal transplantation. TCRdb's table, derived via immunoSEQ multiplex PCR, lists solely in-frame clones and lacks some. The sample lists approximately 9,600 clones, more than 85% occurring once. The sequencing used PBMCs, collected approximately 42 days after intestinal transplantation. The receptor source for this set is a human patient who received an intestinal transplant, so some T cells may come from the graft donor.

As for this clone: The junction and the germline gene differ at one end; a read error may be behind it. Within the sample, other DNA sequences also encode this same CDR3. The CDR3 region is CASSPMTMNTEAFF. The CDR3 region has the DNA TGTGCCAGCAGTCCCATGACGATGAACACCGAAGCTTTCTTT. The chain joins TRBV9 to TRBJ1-1; the D is unclear. CDR1 SGDLS and CDR2 YYNGEE come from the germline V gene. The length of the CDR3 is 14 residues.

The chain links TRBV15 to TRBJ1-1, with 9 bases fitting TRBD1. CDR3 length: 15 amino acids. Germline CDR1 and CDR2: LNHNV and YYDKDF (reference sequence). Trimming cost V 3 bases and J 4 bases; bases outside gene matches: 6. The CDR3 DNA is TGTGCCACCAGCAGGGGCGACAGGGGGATCACTGAAGCTTTCTTT. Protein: CATSRGDRGITEAFF.

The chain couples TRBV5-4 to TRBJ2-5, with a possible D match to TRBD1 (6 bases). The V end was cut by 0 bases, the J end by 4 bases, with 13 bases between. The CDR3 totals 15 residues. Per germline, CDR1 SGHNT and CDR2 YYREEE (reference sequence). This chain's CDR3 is CASSLVGGRTETQYF. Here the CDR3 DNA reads TGTGCCAGCAGCTTGGTTGGGGGCCGCACAGAGACCCAGTACTTC.

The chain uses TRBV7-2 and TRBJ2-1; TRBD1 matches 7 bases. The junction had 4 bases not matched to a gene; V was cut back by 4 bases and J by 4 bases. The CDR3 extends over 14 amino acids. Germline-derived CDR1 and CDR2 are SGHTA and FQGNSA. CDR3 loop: CASSSTQGYNEQFF. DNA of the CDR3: TGTGCCAGCAGCTCCACACAGGGGTACAATGAGCAGTTCTTC.

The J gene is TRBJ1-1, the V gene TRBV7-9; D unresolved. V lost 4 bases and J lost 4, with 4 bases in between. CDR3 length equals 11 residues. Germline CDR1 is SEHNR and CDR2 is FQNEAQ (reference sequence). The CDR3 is CASSWSTEAFF. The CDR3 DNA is TGTGCCAGCAGCTGGAGCACTGAAGCTTTCTTT.

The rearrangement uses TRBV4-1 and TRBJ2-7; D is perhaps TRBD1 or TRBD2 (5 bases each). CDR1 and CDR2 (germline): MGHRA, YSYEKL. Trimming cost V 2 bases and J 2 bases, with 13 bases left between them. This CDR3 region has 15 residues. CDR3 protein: CASSQQRDRTYEQYF. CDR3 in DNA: TGCGCCAGCAGCCAACAACGGGACCGTACCTACGAGCAGTACTTC.

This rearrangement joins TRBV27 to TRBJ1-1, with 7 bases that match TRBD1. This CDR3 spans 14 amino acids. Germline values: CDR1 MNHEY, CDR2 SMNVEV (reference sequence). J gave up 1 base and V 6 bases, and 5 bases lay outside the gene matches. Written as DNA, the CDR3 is TGTGCCAGCAGCCGACAGGGCCCGAACACTGAAGCTTTCTTT. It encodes CASSRQGPNTEAFF.

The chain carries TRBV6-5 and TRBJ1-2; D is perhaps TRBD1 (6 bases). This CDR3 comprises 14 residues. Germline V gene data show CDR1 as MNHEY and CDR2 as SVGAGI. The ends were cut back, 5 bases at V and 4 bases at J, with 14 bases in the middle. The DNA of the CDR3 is TGTGCCAGCAGTCTATTACAGGGTGGCTATGGCTACACCTTC. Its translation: CASSLLQGGYGYTF.

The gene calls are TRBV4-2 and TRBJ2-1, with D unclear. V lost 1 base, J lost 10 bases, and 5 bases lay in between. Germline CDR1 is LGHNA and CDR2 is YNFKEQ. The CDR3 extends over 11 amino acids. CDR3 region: CASSQGWEQFF. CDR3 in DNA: TGTGCCAGCAGCCAAGGGTGGGAGCAGTTCTTC.

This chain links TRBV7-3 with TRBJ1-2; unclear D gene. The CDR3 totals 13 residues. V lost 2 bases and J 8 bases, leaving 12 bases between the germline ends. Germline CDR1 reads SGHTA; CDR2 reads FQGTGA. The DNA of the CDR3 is TGTGCCAGCAGCTTAGGGAGCGGGTTGGGCTACACCTTC. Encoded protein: CASSLGSGLGYTF.

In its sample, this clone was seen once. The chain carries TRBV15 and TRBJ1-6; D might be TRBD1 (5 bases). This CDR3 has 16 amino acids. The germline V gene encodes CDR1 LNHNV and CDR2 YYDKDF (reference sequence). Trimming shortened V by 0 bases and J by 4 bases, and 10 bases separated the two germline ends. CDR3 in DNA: TGTGCCACCAGCAGAGATCTTGGGACTTATAATTCACCCCTCCACTTT. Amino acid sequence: CATSRDLGTYNSPLHF.

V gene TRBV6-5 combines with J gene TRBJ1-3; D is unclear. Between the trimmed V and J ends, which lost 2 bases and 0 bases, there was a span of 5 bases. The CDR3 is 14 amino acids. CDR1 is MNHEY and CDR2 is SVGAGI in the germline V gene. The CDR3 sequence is CASSYDDSGNTIYF. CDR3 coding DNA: TGTGCCAGCAGTTACGACGACTCTGGAAACACCATATATTTT.

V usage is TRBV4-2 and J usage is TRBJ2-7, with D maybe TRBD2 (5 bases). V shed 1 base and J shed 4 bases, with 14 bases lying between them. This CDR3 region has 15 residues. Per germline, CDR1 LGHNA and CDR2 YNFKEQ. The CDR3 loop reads CASSQGRNWGYEQYF. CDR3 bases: TGTGCCAGCAGCCAAGGGAGGAACTGGGGTTACGAGCAGTACTTC.

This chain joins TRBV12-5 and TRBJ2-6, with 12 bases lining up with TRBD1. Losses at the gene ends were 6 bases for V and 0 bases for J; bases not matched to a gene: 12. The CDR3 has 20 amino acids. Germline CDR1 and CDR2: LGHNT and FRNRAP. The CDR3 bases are TGTGCTAGTGGCCCCCGGGACAGGGGGCGAGAGGGCTCTGGGGCCAACGTCCTGACTTTC. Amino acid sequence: CASGPRDRGREGSGANVLTF. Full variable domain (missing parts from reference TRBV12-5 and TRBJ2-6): DARVTQTPRHKVTEMGQEVTMRCQPILGHNTVFWYRQTMMQGLELLAYFRNRAPLDDSGMPKDRFSAEMPDATLATLKIQPSEPRDSAVYFCASGPRDRGREGSGANVLTFGAGSRLTVL.

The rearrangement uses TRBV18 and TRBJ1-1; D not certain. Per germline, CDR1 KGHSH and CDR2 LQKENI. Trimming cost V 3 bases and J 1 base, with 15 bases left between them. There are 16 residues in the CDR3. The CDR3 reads CASSPLAGSGNTEAFF. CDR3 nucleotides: TGTGCCAGCTCACCGCTTGCTGGGTCGGGGAACACTGAAGCTTTCTTT.

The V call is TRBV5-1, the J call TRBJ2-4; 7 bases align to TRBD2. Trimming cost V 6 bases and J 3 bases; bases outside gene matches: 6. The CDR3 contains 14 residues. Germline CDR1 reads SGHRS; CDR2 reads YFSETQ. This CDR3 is CASTLGGGKNIQYF. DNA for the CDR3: TGCGCCAGCACCCTGGGGGGGGGCAAAAACATTCAGTACTTC.

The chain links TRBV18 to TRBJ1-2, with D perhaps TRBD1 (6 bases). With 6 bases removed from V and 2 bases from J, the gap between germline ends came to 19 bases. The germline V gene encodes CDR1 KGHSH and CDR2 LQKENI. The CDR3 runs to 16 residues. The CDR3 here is CASSRGASDPNYGYTF. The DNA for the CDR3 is TGTGCCAGCTCCCGGGGGGCTTCAGACCCCAACTATGGCTACACCTTC. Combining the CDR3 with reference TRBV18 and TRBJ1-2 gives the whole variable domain NAGVMQNPRHLVRRRGQEARLRCSPMKGHSHVYWYRQLPEEGLKFMVYLQKENIIDESGMPKERFSAEFPKEGPSILRIQQVVRGDSAAYFCASSRGASDPNYGYTFGSGTRLTVV.

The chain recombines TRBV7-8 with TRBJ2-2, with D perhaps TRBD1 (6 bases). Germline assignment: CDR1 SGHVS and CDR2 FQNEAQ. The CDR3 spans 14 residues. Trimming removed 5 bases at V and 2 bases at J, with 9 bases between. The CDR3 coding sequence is TGTGCCAGCAGCCCAGGGGTCAACACCGGGGAGCTGTTTTTT. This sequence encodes CASSPGVNTGELFF.

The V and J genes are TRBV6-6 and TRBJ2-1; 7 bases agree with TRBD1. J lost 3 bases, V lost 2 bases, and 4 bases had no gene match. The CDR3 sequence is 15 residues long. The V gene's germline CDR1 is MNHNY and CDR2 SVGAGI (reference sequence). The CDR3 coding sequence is TGTGCCAGCAGTTACGAGGGGGCTTTCTACAATGAGCAGTTCTTC. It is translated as CASSYEGAFYNEQFF.

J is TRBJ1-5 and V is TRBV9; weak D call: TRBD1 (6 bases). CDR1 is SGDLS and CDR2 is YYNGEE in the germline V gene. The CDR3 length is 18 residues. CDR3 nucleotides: TGTGCGGTCCCCTACCGTTTGTTTGGGGGCTATAGCAATCAGCCCCAGCATTTT. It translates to CAVPYRLFGGYSNQPQHF.

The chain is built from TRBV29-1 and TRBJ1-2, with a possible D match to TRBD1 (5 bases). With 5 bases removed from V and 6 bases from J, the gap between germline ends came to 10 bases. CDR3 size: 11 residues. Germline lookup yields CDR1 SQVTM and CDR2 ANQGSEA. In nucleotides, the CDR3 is TGCAGCGTTCAGGGTTCGGATGGCTACACCTTC. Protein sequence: CSVQGSDGYTF. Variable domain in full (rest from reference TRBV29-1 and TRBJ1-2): SAVISQKPSRDICQRGTSLTIQCQVDSQVTMMFWYRQQPGQSLTLIATANQGSEATYESGFVIDKFPISRPNLTFSTLTVSNMSPEDSSIYLCSVQGSDGYTFGSGTRLTVV.

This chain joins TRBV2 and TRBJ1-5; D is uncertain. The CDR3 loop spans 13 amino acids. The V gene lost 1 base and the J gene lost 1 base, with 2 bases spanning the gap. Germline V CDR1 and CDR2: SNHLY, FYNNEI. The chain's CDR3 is CASSEGSNQPQHF. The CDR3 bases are TGTGCCAGCAGTGAAGGGAGCAATCAGCCCCAGCATTTT.

In DNA form, the CDR3 reads TGTGCCAGCAGCGACCAGGGTGAGCAGTTCTTC. Its protein product is CASSDQGEQFF. This sequence joins TRBV9 and TRBJ2-1; tentative D call: TRBD1 (5 bases). This CDR3 contains 11 residues. V lost 3 bases and J 9 bases, leaving 7 bases between the germline ends. Germline V gene lookup returns CDR1 SGDLS and CDR2 YYNGEE.

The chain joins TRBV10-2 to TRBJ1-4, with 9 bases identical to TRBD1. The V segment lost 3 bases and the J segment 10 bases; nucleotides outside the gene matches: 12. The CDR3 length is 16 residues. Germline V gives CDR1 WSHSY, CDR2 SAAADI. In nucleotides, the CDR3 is TGCGCCAGCAGTGAAGATCCCCCGGGACAGGGAAGAAAACTGTTTTTT. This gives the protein CASSEDPPGQGRKLFF.

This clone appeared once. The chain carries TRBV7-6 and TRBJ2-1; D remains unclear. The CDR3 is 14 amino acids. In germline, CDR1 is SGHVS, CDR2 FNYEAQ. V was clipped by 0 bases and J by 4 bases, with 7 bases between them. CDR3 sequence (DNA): TGTGCCAGCAGCTTAGCGGACCGGTACAATGAGCAGTTCTTC. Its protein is CASSLADRYNEQFF.